Listed below are T cell receptor beta chains from one sample, sequenced in a study of CD8 T cells in Susac syndrome. TCRdb reprocessed the immunoSEQ multiplex PCR reads with MiXCR, giving one entry per CDR3 protein. The sample has under 250,000 distinct CDR3 sequences; 94% are singletons. Input material: CD4+ T cells from PBMCs. Every receptor here comes from a human donor with Susac syndrome. The CDR3 runs from the conserved cysteine through the conserved F or W. The D gene is left open where the match is weak. Some rows mark clone size as missing; the rest say once, few, many or name a class of expanded clone.

abundance: NA
d_gene: NA
v_gene: TRBV6-6
j_gene: TRBJ2-5
CDR3nt: TGTGCCAGCAGCAGGGAGTACCAAGAGACCCAGTACTTC
CDR3aa: CASSREYQETQYF

abundance: NA
d_gene: NA
v_gene: TRBV7-9
j_gene: TRBJ2-1
CDR3nt: TGTGCCAGCAGCTTAGTTCAAGCTGGCCATGAGCAGTTCTTC
CDR3aa: CASSLVQAGHEQFF

abundance: NA
d_gene: TRBD1
v_gene: TRBV28
j_gene: TRBJ1-2
CDR3nt: TGTGCCAGCAGGACCCCCGACAGGGGCTATGGCTACACCTTC
CDR3aa: CASRTPDRGYGYTF

abundance: NA
d_gene: TRBD1
v_gene: TRBV27
j_gene: TRBJ1-1
CDR3nt: TGTGCCAGCAGTCCATTGGACAGGGGGCTCACTGAAGCTTTCTTT
CDR3aa: CASSPLDRGLTEAFF

abundance: NA
d_gene: NA
v_gene: TRBV19
j_gene: TRBJ1-3
CDR3nt: TGTGCCAGTACCTTCGGACAGTCTTCTGGAAACACCATATATTTT
CDR3aa: CASTFGQSSGNTIYF

abundance: NA
d_gene: TRBD1
v_gene: TRBV20-1
j_gene: TRBJ1-5
CDR3nt: TGCAGTGCCACGGGGACAGGGGGAAAACAGCCCCAGCATTTT
CDR3aa: CSATGTGGKQPQHF

abundance: NA
d_gene: NA
v_gene: TRBV6-6
j_gene: TRBJ1-6
CDR3nt: TGTGCCAGCAGCCCCGGGCCGTCCCTCCACTTT
CDR3aa: CASSPGPSLHF

abundance: NA
d_gene: TRBD1
v_gene: TRBV5-6
j_gene: TRBJ2-1
CDR3nt: TGTGCCAGCAGGTCCCGGGACAGGGGAAGGAATGAGCAGTTCTTC
CDR3aa: CASRSRDRGRNEQFF

abundance: NA
d_gene: TRBD2
v_gene: TRBV19
j_gene: TRBJ2-1
CDR3nt: TGTGCCAGTAGTATAACTAGCGGGGGGTCCTACAATGAGCAGTTCTTC
CDR3aa: CASSITSGGSYNEQFF

abundance: NA
d_gene: NA
v_gene: TRBV20-1
j_gene: TRBJ1-3
CDR3nt: TGCAGTTCCCCTGGGTCTGGAAACACCATATATTTT
CDR3aa: CSSPGSGNTIYF

abundance: NA
d_gene: NA
v_gene: TRBV6-2/TRBV6-3
j_gene: TRBJ2-3
CDR3nt: TGTGCCAGCAGTTATAGGGTCCCTGCTGGCATAGATACGCAGTATTTT
CDR3aa: CASSYRVPAGIDTQYF

abundance: NA
d_gene: NA
v_gene: TRBV7-9
j_gene: TRBJ1-6
CDR3nt: TGTGCCAGCAGCTGGACCGGGACACGAAATAATTCACCCCTCCACTTT
CDR3aa: CASSWTGTRNNSPLHF

abundance: NA
d_gene: NA
v_gene: TRBV20-1
j_gene: TRBJ1-1
CDR3nt: TGCAGTGCTAGAGATGATCTGCCTGAAGCTTTCTTT
CDR3aa: CSARDDLPEAFF

abundance: once
d_gene: NA
v_gene: TRBV28
j_gene: TRBJ1-4
CDR3nt: TGTGCCAGCCGCGGGACGGTATATGAAAAACTGTTTTTT
CDR3aa: CASRGTVYEKLFF

abundance: NA
d_gene: NA
v_gene: TRBV4-3
j_gene: TRBJ1-3
CDR3nt: TGCGCCAGCAGCCAAGAATCCGCAGGGTCGGCCTCTGGAAACACCATATATTTT
CDR3aa: CASSQESAGSASGNTIYF

abundance: NA
d_gene: NA
v_gene: TRBV30
j_gene: TRBJ2-3
CDR3nt: TGTGCCTGGAGTGTAGGTCAGGGCGATACAGATACGCAGTATTTT
CDR3aa: CAWSVGQGDTDTQYF

abundance: once
d_gene: TRBD1
v_gene: TRBV28
j_gene: TRBJ1-1
CDR3nt: TGTGCCAGCAGTTTTCAGGGGGCGTCTGAAGCTTTCTTT
CDR3aa: CASSFQGASEAFF

abundance: NA
d_gene: NA
v_gene: TRBV20-1
j_gene: TRBJ2-1
CDR3nt: TGCAGTGCTAGAGACGCCGGGACTCAGGTCGAGAATGAGCAGTTCTTC
CDR3aa: CSARDAGTQVENEQFF

abundance: NA
d_gene: NA
v_gene: TRBV6-1
j_gene: TRBJ2-6
CDR3nt: TGTGCCAGCAGTGTGCACACCAGCTCTGGGGCCAACGTCCTGACTTTC
CDR3aa: CASSVHTSSGANVLTF

abundance: once
d_gene: NA
v_gene: TRBV5-1
j_gene: TRBJ2-6
CDR3nt: TGCGCCAGCAGCTTCGGCGGGACCGGGGCCAACGTCCTGACTTTC
CDR3aa: CASSFGGTGANVLTF

abundance: once
d_gene: NA
v_gene: TRBV28
j_gene: TRBJ2-1
CDR3nt: TGTGCCAGCACCCCTGGAGGAGGGGGCGGAACCTACAATGAGCAGTTCTTC
CDR3aa: CASTPGGGGGTYNEQFF

abundance: NA
d_gene: NA
v_gene: TRBV27
j_gene: TRBJ2-7
CDR3nt: TGTGCCAGCAGTCCCCTGGGGGGTGGGGTTGAAGGGCAGTACTTC
CDR3aa: CASSPLGGGVEGQYF

abundance: NA
d_gene: NA
v_gene: TRBV7-2
j_gene: TRBJ1-4
CDR3nt: TGTGCCAGCAGCTTAGTAGGGACATCCGTTTTTGAGAAACTGTTTTTT
CDR3aa: CASSLVGTSVFEKLFF

abundance: NA
d_gene: TRBD1
v_gene: TRBV7-3
j_gene: TRBJ1-2
CDR3nt: TGTGCCAGCAGCTTAACCGGGACAGCCAATAGCTATGGCTACACCTTC
CDR3aa: CASSLTGTANSYGYTF

abundance: NA
d_gene: TRBD1
v_gene: TRBV5-6
j_gene: TRBJ2-7
CDR3nt: TGTGCCAGCAGCTTGGCCCCGACAGGGATGCGAGAGCAGTACTTC
CDR3aa: CASSLAPTGMREQYF

abundance: NA
d_gene: NA
v_gene: TRBV12-3/TRBV12-4
j_gene: TRBJ2-2
CDR3nt: TGTGCCAGCAGTTTGGAGACCGGGGAGCTGTTTTTT
CDR3aa: CASSLETGELFF

abundance: NA
d_gene: TRBD2
v_gene: TRBV28
j_gene: TRBJ2-7
CDR3nt: TGTGCCAGCCTACTAGCGGGGGGATCCTACGAGCAGTACTTC
CDR3aa: CASLLAGGSYEQYF

abundance: NA
d_gene: TRBD1
v_gene: TRBV10-3
j_gene: TRBJ2-1
CDR3nt: TGTGCCATCAGTGAGTCTGCGGGACAGGGTTCTTATGAGCAGTTCTTC
CDR3aa: CAISESAGQGSYEQFF

abundance: NA
d_gene: NA
v_gene: TRBV7-8
j_gene: TRBJ1-6
CDR3nt: TGTGCCAGCAGGACTCTCAATTCACCCCTCCACTTT
CDR3aa: CASRTLNSPLHF

abundance: NA
d_gene: NA
v_gene: TRBV30
j_gene: TRBJ2-7
CDR3nt: TGTGCCTGGAGTTGGCCAGGCCCCACCTACGAGCAGTACTTC
CDR3aa: CAWSWPGPTYEQYF

abundance: NA
d_gene: NA
v_gene: TRBV6-5
j_gene: TRBJ2-7
CDR3nt: TGTGCCAGCACTTACGCGGGTGAGCAGTACTTC
CDR3aa: CASTYAGEQYF

abundance: once
d_gene: NA
v_gene: TRBV29-1
j_gene: TRBJ1-1
CDR3nt: TGCAGCGTTGGAGGGACCCCGGCAAGGAATGAAGCTTTCTTT
CDR3aa: CSVGGTPARNEAFF

abundance: once
d_gene: NA
v_gene: TRBV5-1
j_gene: TRBJ2-3
CDR3nt: TGCGCCAGCAGCGTGACAGATAGCACAGATACGCAGTATTTT
CDR3aa: CASSVTDSTDTQYF

abundance: NA
d_gene: NA
v_gene: TRBV5-1
j_gene: TRBJ2-1
CDR3nt: TGCGCCAGCAGCTTGAGCGGACACATCTACAATGAGCAGTTCTTC
CDR3aa: CASSLSGHIYNEQFF

abundance: NA
d_gene: TRBD1
v_gene: TRBV24-1
j_gene: TRBJ2-1
CDR3nt: TGTGCCACCAGAGCCGGGACAGGGGGCAATGAGCAGTTCTTC
CDR3aa: CATRAGTGGNEQFF

abundance: once
d_gene: TRBD2
v_gene: TRBV30
j_gene: TRBJ2-2
CDR3nt: TGCGCGGGGGGGAACACCGGGGAGCTGTTTTTT
CDR3aa: CAGGNTGELFF

abundance: NA
d_gene: NA
v_gene: TRBV7-9
j_gene: TRBJ1-1
CDR3nt: TGTGCCAGCAGCTTAGGCGGCTTAGGCGAAGCTTTCTTT
CDR3aa: CASSLGGLGEAFF

abundance: NA
d_gene: NA
v_gene: TRBV6-6
j_gene: TRBJ2-7
CDR3nt: TGTGCCAGCAGAGAAAGGTACGAGCAGTACTTC
CDR3aa: CASRERYEQYF

abundance: NA
d_gene: NA
v_gene: TRBV14
j_gene: TRBJ1-1
CDR3nt: TGTGCCAGCAGCCGAACCCCCACTGAAGCTTTCTTT
CDR3aa: CASSRTPTEAFF

abundance: NA
d_gene: NA
v_gene: TRBV5-4
j_gene: TRBJ2-7
CDR3nt: TGTGCCAGCAGCGTTCTAAACGAGCAGTACTTC
CDR3aa: CASSVLNEQYF

abundance: NA
d_gene: NA
v_gene: TRBV20-1
j_gene: TRBJ1-6
CDR3nt: TGCAGTGCTAGAGAAAACCGAGGGGATTCACCCCTCCACTTT
CDR3aa: CSARENRGDSPLHF

abundance: NA
d_gene: NA
v_gene: TRBV20-1
j_gene: TRBJ1-1
CDR3nt: TGCAGTGCTAGGTCCGCAAGAAGGGCGGGTACTGAAGCTTTCTTT
CDR3aa: CSARSARRAGTEAFF

abundance: NA
d_gene: NA
v_gene: TRBV7-2
j_gene: TRBJ2-5
CDR3nt: TGTGCCAGCAGCTTAGCCTCGGGGCCGGGTCTTGAGACCCAGTACTTC
CDR3aa: CASSLASGPGLETQYF